This TCR beta chain came from a study of CD8+ T cells in alopecia areata. Study-level information: Patients in the study were on tofacitinib for 6 to 18 months, then off it for 6 months. Study outcomes and limitations: Both scalp clonality and the expanded CD8+ clones among the top 100 showed a significant decrease with tofacitinib. Amid tofacitinib therapy, many expanded lesional clones stayed present in scalp and blood.

The ends were cut back, 2 bases at V and 3 bases at J, with 8 bases in the middle. CDR1 and CDR2 from the germline V gene are MNHEY and SVGAGI. The CDR3 is made up of 13 amino acids. As to this clone: Its antigen is still unknown.

Treatment of the sample: oral pan-JAK inhibitor, 5-10 mg twice daily. Sequencing used cDNA as its template, made by extracting RNA and reverse transcribing it. This table comes from immunoSEQ multiplex PCR, and its TCRdb copy is limited to in-frame clones, with some not included. The sample holds over 90,000 clones, approximately 84% seen once. The rearrangement links TRBV6-5 to TRBJ2-7; D ambiguous. This clonotype was obtained from a human donor with alopecia areata. Specimen: CD8+ T cells sorted from blood, collected between weeks 30 and 35, from a patient treated with tofacitinib. Here the CDR3 DNA reads TGTGCCAGCAGTTACGGTGTTAGCTACGAGCAGTACTTC. It encodes CASSYGVSYEQYF.